One sample yielded the 16 T cell receptor beta chains listed below, sequenced in a study of shared clonotypes between healthy human individuals. The data were produced by immunoSEQ multiplex PCR, yet TCRdb's version contains in-frame clones alone and is incomplete. The data show about a million clones, 60% to 80% seen once. The sequencing sample was made of memory CD4+ T cells from PBMCs. Subset of the sample: CD45RA-negative fraction. These receptors originate from a man aged 18 to 30 in good health. Some clones in this sample may be carry-over from other donors' samples.

This clone was seen ten or more times. The chain links TRBV28 to TRBJ1-5, with D unclear. This CDR3 has 12 amino acids. The V gene's germline CDR1 is MDHEN and CDR2 SYDVKM. V was trimmed by 5 bases and J by 5 bases, leaving 7 bases between them. CDR3 bases: TGTGCCAGCAGTGATACTCATCAGCCCCAGCATTTT. Translated, it gives CASSDTHQPQHF.

The table lists this clone with a count of one. V usage is TRBV6-5 and J usage is TRBJ2-7; 11 bases agree with TRBD2. Losses at the gene ends were 5 bases for V and 7 bases for J; bases not matched to a gene: 10. From germline, CDR1 is MNHEY and CDR2 SVGAGI. This CDR3 spans 15 amino acids. CDR3 region: CASSRIAGGPGEQYF. The CDR3 DNA sequence: TGTGCCAGCAGTCGGATAGCGGGAGGGCCGGGAGAGCAGTACTTC.

The chain has TRBV6-5 and TRBJ1-1; D unresolved. The germline V gene has CDR1 MNHEY and CDR2 SVGAGI. Between the trimmed V and J ends, which lost 0 bases and 0 bases, there was a span of 11 bases. The CDR3 has 16 amino acids. The CDR3 nucleotides are TGTGCCAGCAGTTACTCGTATCTGCGACTGAACACTGAAGCTTTCTTT. Protein sequence: CASSYSYLRLNTEAFF.

The genes are TRBV27 and TRBJ2-7; 7 bases are shared with TRBD2. Germline-derived CDR1 and CDR2 are MNHEY and SMNVEV (reference sequence). CDR3 size: 13 residues. V was pared by 8 bases and J by 0 bases, with 4 bases of the junction left unmatched. The DNA for the CDR3 is TGTGCCAGCGGGCGGGAGCCCTCCTACGAGCAGTACTTC. This sequence encodes CASGREPSYEQYF.

On this clone: In the same sample, other DNA sequences code for this CDR3. The chain links TRBV19 to TRBJ2-5; TRBD1 matches at 8 bases. The J segment lost 2 bases and the V segment lost 1 base, leaving 3 bases of the junction unmatched. Looked up from germline, CDR1 is LNHDA and CDR2 is SQIVND (reference sequence). The CDR3 is 15 residues long. CDR3 amino acids: CASSIGTGTQETQYF. CDR3 DNA sequence: TGTGCCAGTAGTATAGGGACAGGGACACAAGAGACCCAGTACTTC.

CDR3 sequence: CASSSSGRDTDTQYF. The CDR3 DNA is TGTGCCAGCAGCTCGAGCGGGAGAGACACAGATACGCAGTATTTT. V usage is TRBV7-3 and J usage is TRBJ2-3; 8 nucleotides agree with TRBD2. This CDR3 is built from 15 residues. The V segment lost 4 bases and the J segment 2 bases; nucleotides outside the gene matches: 5. Germline V gene lookup returns CDR1 SGHTA and CDR2 FQGTGA.

This chain links TRBV7-2 with TRBJ2-5; D is uncertain. Germline lookup yields CDR1 SGHTA and CDR2 FQGNSA. Trimming took 4 bases from V and 8 from J, leaving 17 bases between them. This CDR3 is 14 amino acids long. The CDR3 protein is CASSSRAITDTQYF. The DNA for the CDR3 is TGTGCCAGCAGCTCGCGCGCTATTACAGATACCCAGTACTTC.

The genes are TRBV7-3 and TRBJ1-5, with D unresolved. This CDR3 has 16 residues. Germline V lookup: CDR1 SGHTA, CDR2 FQGTGA. Trimming took 1 base from V and 10 from J, leaving 20 bases between them. CDR3 amino acids: CASSLKLRGDDRPQHF. The CDR3 DNA reads as TGTGCCAGCAGCTTAAAGTTGCGCGGCGATGATCGACCCCAGCATTTT.

The J gene is TRBJ1-1, the V gene TRBV28; D gene uncertain. Trimming removed 6 bases from V and 3 bases from J, with 14 bases in between. The CDR3 spans 14 residues. Germline CDR1 reads MDHEN; CDR2 reads SYDVKM. This chain's CDR3 is CASSRYDRDTEAFF. For the CDR3, the DNA is TGTGCCAGCAGCCGCTACGACCGCGACACTGAAGCTTTCTTT.

The chain links TRBV4-2 to TRBJ2-5; D is tentatively TRBD1 or TRBD2 (5 bases each). The CDR3 spans 15 residues. With 0 bases removed from V and 3 bases from J, the gap between germline ends came to 11 bases. The germline V gene encodes CDR1 LGHNA and CDR2 YNFKEQ. The CDR3 bases are TGTGCCAGCAGCCAAGAGGCGGGCAGGGAAGAGACCCAGTACTTC. Protein: CASSQEAGREETQYF.

V usage is TRBV2 and J usage is TRBJ2-7, with D possibly matching TRBD2 (6 bases). This CDR3 contains 16 residues. From germline, CDR1 is SNHLY and CDR2 FYNNEI. V dropped 9 bases and J dropped 2 bases, with 23 bases sitting between them. The CDR3 sequence: CARSRGSGTSTYEQYF. The CDR3 nucleotides read TGTGCCAGGAGTCGGGGGTCCGGGACCAGTACCTACGAGCAGTACTTC.

V is TRBV13 and J is TRBJ2-5, with unresolved D. Trimming took off 4 bases at V and 7 bases at J, with 10 bases between the two ends. This CDR3 spans 12 amino acids. Germline V lookup: CDR1 PRHDT, CDR2 FYEKMQ (reference sequence). The CDR3 protein is CASSSLLRTQYF. The CDR3 region has the DNA TGTGCCAGCAGCTCCCTTCTCAGGACCCAGTACTTC.

This clone was counted once. This rearrangement joins TRBV28 to TRBJ1-4; no definite D call. The CDR3 loop spans 14 amino acids. With 7 bases removed from V and 3 bases from J, the gap between germline ends came to 12 bases. CDR1 and CDR2 (germline): MDHEN, SYDVKM. The CDR3: CASTQGLPNEKLFF. The CDR3 DNA reads TGTGCCAGCACCCAAGGGTTACCTAATGAAAAACTGTTTTTT.

This chain joins TRBV7-9 and TRBJ2-3, with TRBD1 matching 8 bases. V lost 5 bases and J lost 2; bases outside the gene matches: 6. The CDR3 runs to 15 residues. The germline gives CDR1 SEHNR, CDR2 FQNEAQ (reference sequence). The CDR3 sequence is CASSTGQGSTDTQYF. CDR3 nucleotide sequence: TGTGCCAGCAGCACAGGACAGGGATCCACAGATACGCAGTATTTT.

This chain connects TRBV4-2 to TRBJ2-3, with TRBD2 identical over 10 bases. J lost 2 bases, V lost 4 bases, and 18 bases had no gene match. The CDR3 is made up of 20 amino acids. Germline lookup yields CDR1 LGHNA and CDR2 YNFKEQ. In DNA, the CDR3 is TGTGCCAGCAGCCGCAGGTCGTCTAGCGGGAGCGGTGGGGCCACAGATACGCAGTATTTT. Protein sequence: CASSRRSSSGSGGATDTQYF.

Here the CDR3 reads CASSEFGTNQPQHF. In nucleotides, the CDR3 is TGTGCCAGCAGTGAATTCGGGACGAATCAGCCCCAGCATTTT. The chain is built from TRBV2 and TRBJ1-5, with D possibly TRBD1 on 5 matching bases. Trimming left V 2 bases short and J 4 bases short, with 9 bases between. CDR1 and CDR2 (germline): SNHLY, FYNNEI. The CDR3 spans 14 residues.